This record concerns one TCR beta chain sequence. Its specificity is not known. These data originate in a study of molecular identifiers for immune sequencing clone quantification. Listed TCR primers and previously described methods were used for bulk TCR libraries. MiXCR, applied by TCRdb to the PCR reads, yields one record per CDR3 protein. The data contain 75,000 to 100,000 distinct CDR3 sequences, over 15% of them singletons. The germline CDR1 and CDR2 sequences are LNHDA and SQIVND (reference sequence). This CDR3 region has 13 residues. The germline V and J ends were trimmed by 5 bases and 4 bases, with 11 bases remaining between them. Study-level points and caveats: Effector cells kept over 98% of their molecules in clones above 20 RNA copies, while naive cells kept under 1% there.

The material sequenced was naive CD8+ T cells from blood, with Jurkat cell RNA spiked in. The subset was: FACS-sorted CD8+CD4-CCR7+CD45RA+ naive T cells. This TCR was sampled from a human donor in good health. Some libraries in this study had Jurkat cell RNA spiked in. This rearrangement joins TRBV19 to TRBJ1-2; possibly TRBD1 for D (5 bases). DNA for the CDR3: TGTGCCAGTAGTCCCGGCAGGGCCTATGGCTACACCTTC. Protein product: CASSPGRAYGYTF.